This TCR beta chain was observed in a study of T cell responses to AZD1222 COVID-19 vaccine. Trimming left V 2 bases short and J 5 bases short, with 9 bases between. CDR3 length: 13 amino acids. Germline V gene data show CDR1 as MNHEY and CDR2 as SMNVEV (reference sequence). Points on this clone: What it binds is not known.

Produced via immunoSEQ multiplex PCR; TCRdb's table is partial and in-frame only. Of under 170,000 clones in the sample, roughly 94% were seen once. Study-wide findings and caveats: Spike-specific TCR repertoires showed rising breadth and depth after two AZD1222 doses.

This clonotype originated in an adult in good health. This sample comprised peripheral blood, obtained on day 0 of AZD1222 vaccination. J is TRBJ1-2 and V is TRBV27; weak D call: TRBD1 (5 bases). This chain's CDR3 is CASSLTGEYGYTF. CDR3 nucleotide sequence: TGTGCCAGCAGTTTAACGGGGGAGTATGGCTACACCTTC.